This T cell receptor (beta chain) was recovered during a study of blood T cell repertoires in COVID-19. This clone showed up just once. Donors of Cohort 3 who recovered were those that had two negative PCRs, clearance, or symptom resolution. Method: immunoSEQ multiplex PCR; TCRdb's copy keeps in-frame clones and lacks some. The repertoire holds around 170,000 clones, roughly 87% seen once, with 7% to 7.5% in the top ten. The CDR3 contains 14 residues. CDR1 is LNHDA and CDR2 is SQIVND in the germline V gene (reference sequence). V was pared by 5 bases and J by 1 base, with 9 bases between. The source is a woman in her forties or fifties who had recovered from COVID-19. The sequenced sample was PBMCs or T cells enriched from blood (not recorded which). The gene calls are TRBV19 and TRBJ2-1; a weak D match, TRBD1 (6 bases). In DNA, the CDR3 is TGTGCCAGTAGTCTCCAGGGGTCCTACAATGAGCAGTTCTTC. Protein sequence: CASSLQGSYNEQFF.